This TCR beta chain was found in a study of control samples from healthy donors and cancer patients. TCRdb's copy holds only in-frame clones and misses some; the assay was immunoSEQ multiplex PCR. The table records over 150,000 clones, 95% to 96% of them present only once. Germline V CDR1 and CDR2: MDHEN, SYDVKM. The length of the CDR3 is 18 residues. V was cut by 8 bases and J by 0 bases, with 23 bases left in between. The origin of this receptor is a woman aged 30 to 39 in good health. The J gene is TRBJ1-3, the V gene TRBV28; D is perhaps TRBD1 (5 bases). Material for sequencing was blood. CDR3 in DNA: TGTGCCAGCGGACCGGGCACCGCCTTGGGGGTCTCTGGAAACACCATATATTTT. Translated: CASGPGTALGVSGNTIYF.